The rows below give T cell receptor beta chains drawn from one sample of a study of tumor-infiltrating lymphocytes in localized non-small cell lung cancer. The data were produced by immunoSEQ multiplex PCR, yet TCRdb's version contains in-frame clones alone and is incomplete. This sample yields fewer than 20,000 clones, of which roughly four fifths are seen a single time; approximately 6.8% belongs to the top ten. The sample consisted of lung tumor tissue. The source of these receptors is a human donor with non-small cell lung cancer. The CDR3 runs from the conserved cysteine through the conserved F or W. Each record gives: V gene, J gene, clone size, D gene, CDR3 protein. D genes are given only for firm matches. Expanded clones are given a class, and other clones once, few, many or no size at all.

TRBV5-5	TRBJ2-6	.	.	CASNAPQSGANVLTF
TRBV27	TRBJ2-1	once	.	CASSLTWGHSNEQFF
TRBV19	TRBJ1-3	.	TRBD1	CASRPGTAGNTIYF
TRBV2	TRBJ2-2	.	.	CASSVERDTGELFF
TRBV9	TRBJ2-7	.	.	CASSDGVVGEQYF
TRBV7-2	TRBJ1-5	.	.	CASSLDSNQPQHF
TRBV2	TRBJ2-2	.	.	CASSETRETGELFF
TRBV7-9	TRBJ2-1	.	.	CASSPGRFGYNEQFF
TRBV5-6	TRBJ2-5	.	TRBD2	CASSFRGEFGETQYF
TRBV5-1	TRBJ1-3	.	.	CASSREASGGNTIYF
TRBV6-5	TRBJ2-1	.	TRBD1	CASRTGNEQFF
TRBV2	TRBJ2-5	.	.	CASSEDIQETQYF
TRBV18	TRBJ1-1	few	.	CASSPESGITEAFF
TRBV11-2	TRBJ2-5	.	.	CASSLNPGLETQYF
TRBV2	TRBJ1-1	few	TRBD1	CASSSDRAANTEAFF
TRBV18	TRBJ2-3	.	TRBD2	CASSPGLAGGPADTQYF
TRBV7-2	TRBJ1-1	.	.	CASSIVPRRTEAFF
TRBV5-6	TRBJ1-2	.	.	CASSSQRISLYGYTF
TRBV19	TRBJ2-3	.	.	CASSRRNPSTDTQYF
TRBV5-1	TRBJ1-4	.	.	CASSFAGEKLFF
TRBV30	TRBJ1-5	.	.	CAWSGGAGNQPQHF
TRBV4-2	TRBJ2-5	.	.	CASSQGLEVTTTQYF